This T cell receptor (beta chain) was sequenced during a study of blood T cells in healthy people across ages. This clonotype has more than one count but fewer than ten. Its specificity is not known. Per-sample yields of isolated PBMCs were at least 6 million. Study-wide points: Donor CMV status was unknown, possibly confounding expanded clonotype changes.

A second about 6 to 12 cycle PCR used barcoded and J-beta primers. One entry per CDR3 protein results from TCRdb running MiXCR on the 5' RACE reads. The sample holds around 700,000 distinct CDR3 sequences, around 25% seen once. This CDR3 is 13 amino acids long. Trimming stripped 5 bases from V and 7 bases from J, with 12 bases between. CDR1 is SGHTA, CDR2 FQGNSA, per germline. The data also belong to a second study, concerning T cells of mothers and their children. Per that paper: Each child gave 2.5 million to 3.5 million TCR beta CDR3 reads (each mother, over 10 million).

Specimen: blood. This clonotype was obtained from a boy aged 5 to 17 in good health. This chain connects TRBV7-2 to TRBJ2-1; D remains ambiguous. For the CDR3, the DNA is TGTGCCAGCAGCACCCCAAACGCAAATGAGCAGTTCTTC. Translated, it gives CASSTPNANEQFF.